The 26 T cell receptor beta chains reported below all come from one sample, sequenced in a study of shared clonotypes between healthy human individuals. The method was immunoSEQ multiplex PCR; TCRdb's version includes in-frame clones alone and lacks a portion of them. The sample contains nearly 750,000 clones, 72% of which appear only once. Sequences were obtained from memory CD4+ T cells sorted from blood. Regarding subset: CD45RA-negative fraction. Receptors originate from a woman in her twenties or thirties in good health.

The rearrangement joins TRBV7-2 to TRBJ2-1; TRBD1 matches at 10 bases. CDR1 SGHTA and CDR2 FQGNSA come from the germline V gene. J was trimmed by 6 bases and V by 1 base; bases with no gene match: 3. The CDR3 length is 15 residues. The CDR3 loop reads CASSLVRDRGNEQFF. The CDR3, as DNA: TGTGCCAGCAGCTTAGTCCGGGACAGGGGCAATGAGCAGTTCTTC. The whole variable domain, remainder taken from reference TRBV7-2 and TRBJ2-1, is GAGVSQSPSNKVTEKGKDVELRCDPISGHTALYWYRQSLGQGLEFLIYFQGNSAPDKSGLPSDRFSAERTGGSVSTLTIQRTQQEDSAVYLCASSLVRDRGNEQFFGPGTRLTVL.

CDR3 protein: CASSQGRGTSVGDEQYF. The CDR3 bases are TGCGCCAGCAGCCAAGGAAGGGGGACGTCCGTTGGCGACGAGCAGTACTTC. The chain combines TRBV4-1 with TRBJ2-7; possible D gene TRBD1, 6 bases. Germline-derived CDR1 and CDR2 are MGHRA and YSYEKL. The V and J ends lost 1 base and 5 bases respectively, with 21 bases between them. The CDR3 spans 17 residues.

This sequence joins TRBV6-5 and TRBJ2-5; 9 bases line up with TRBD2. Germline V lookup: CDR1 MNHEY, CDR2 SVGAGI. V dropped 3 bases and J dropped 5; count of bases not matched to a gene: 7. This CDR3 is built from 15 residues. The CDR3 DNA is TGTGCCAGCAGTTATAAGCGGGAGGTCCGCGAGACCCAGTACTTC. The encoded protein is CASSYKREVRETQYF.

The V gene is TRBV21-1, the J gene TRBJ1-1. TRBV21-1 is an annotated pseudogene. The length of the CDR3 is 22 residues. The chain's CDR3 is CASSYSWGRTLGPKRLNTEAFF. The CDR3 DNA follows: TGTGCCAGCAGCTACTCCTGGGGTCGGACCCTGGGCCCAAAAAGGTTGAACACTGAAGCTTTCTTT.

As DNA, the CDR3 is TGTGCCAGCAGTGCGGGACACTCCCCCTACGAGCAGTACTTC. This translates into CASSAGHSPYEQYF. The V call is TRBV6-1, the J call TRBJ2-7; D possibly corresponds to TRBD1 (6 bases). This CDR3 has 14 amino acids. The germline CDR1 and CDR2 sequences are MNHNS and SASEGT. The V and J ends lost 4 bases and 2 bases respectively, with 12 bases between them.

V usage is TRBV28 and J usage is TRBJ2-7; 7 nucleotides line up with TRBD2. Germline V gene lookup returns CDR1 MDHEN and CDR2 SYDVKM. V dropped 5 bases and J dropped 2; count of bases not matched to a gene: 3. CDR3 length: 13 amino acids. CDR3 in DNA: TGTGCCAGCAGTGGGGGGGGAACCTACGAGCAGTACTTC. It is translated as CASSGGGTYEQYF.

A remark on this clone: This CDR3 is also generated by other DNA sequences in the sample. This chain uses TRBV27 with TRBJ2-5, with unresolved D. CDR1 MNHEY and CDR2 SMNVEV come from the germline V gene (reference sequence). The V end was cut by 2 bases, the J end by 1 base, with 8 bases between. CDR3 length equals 14 residues. The chain's CDR3 is CASSLNRGQETQYF. CDR3 coding DNA: TGTGCCAGCAGTTTAAATCGCGGCCAAGAGACCCAGTACTTC.

The CDR3 coding sequence is TGTGCCAGTAGCCAGAGGGCTGAAGCTTTCTTT. Translating gives CASSQRAEAFF. This chain joins TRBV19 and TRBJ1-1; unclear D gene. With 6 bases removed from V and 6 bases from J, the gap between germline ends came to 8 bases. CDR3 length equals 11 residues. Germline loops: CDR1 LNHDA, CDR2 SQIVND (reference sequence).

This sequence joins TRBV19 and TRBJ1-1; 8 bases line up with TRBD1. The V gene end was trimmed by 10 bases and the J gene end by 5 bases; junction bases not matched to a gene: 18. The germline gives CDR1 LNHDA, CDR2 SQIVND (reference sequence). CDR3 length equals 16 residues. The CDR3 bases are TGTGCCACCTTGACATCAGGGGGCTTAGGGAGGACTGAAGCTTTCTTT. This codes for CATLTSGGLGRTEAFF.

The rearrangement uses TRBV7-8 and TRBJ2-7, with TRBD1 matching over 9 bases. The CDR3 totals 16 residues. The junction had 10 bases not matched to a gene; V was cut back by 4 bases and J by 3 bases. Germline V gene lookup returns CDR1 SGHVS and CDR2 FQNEAQ. CDR3 in DNA: TGTGCCAGCAGCTCACAGGGGGCAGGGAAGGGCTACGAGCAGTACTTC. It codes for CASSSQGAGKGYEQYF. Using reference TRBV7-8 and TRBJ2-7 for the parts outside the CDR3, the full variable domain is GAGVSQSPRYKVAKRGQDVALRCDPISGHVSLFWYQQALGQGPEFLTYFQNEAQLDKSGLPSDRFFAERPEGSVSTLKIQRTQQEDSAVYLCASSSQGAGKGYEQYFGPGTRLTVT.

This clone showed up just a few times. The CDR3 coding sequence is TGCAGCGTCGTAGGACAGGGGGGTCAGCCCCAGCATTTT. This codes for CSVVGQGGQPQHF. The gene calls are TRBV29-1 and TRBJ1-5; 10 bases line up with TRBD1. With 6 bases clipped from V and 6 bases from J, the junction kept 5 bases outside the gene matches. The CDR3 has 13 amino acids. CDR1 SQVTM and CDR2 ANQGSEA come from the germline V gene. The variable domain in full, completed from reference TRBV29-1 and TRBJ1-5, reads SAVISQKPSRDICQRGTSLTIQCQVDSQVTMMFWYRQQPGQSLTLIATANQGSEATYESGFVIDKFPISRPNLTFSTLTVSNMSPEDSSIYLCSVVGQGGQPQHFGDGTRLSIL.

The chain joins TRBV11-2 to TRBJ2-3, with D uncertain. V was cut by 1 base and J by 5 bases, with 13 bases left in between. The CDR3 is made up of 15 amino acids. Germline V gene lookup returns CDR1 SGHAT and CDR2 FQNNGV. The CDR3 protein is CASSLGPQRVDTQYF. Here the CDR3 DNA reads TGTGCCAGCAGCTTAGGACCGCAAAGGGTAGATACGCAGTATTTT. Combining the CDR3 with reference TRBV11-2 and TRBJ2-3 gives the whole variable domain EAGVAQSPRYKIIEKRQSVAFWCNPISGHATLYWYQQILGQGPKLLIQFQNNGVVDDSQLPKDRFSAERLKGVDSTLKIQPAKLEDSAVYLCASSLGPQRVDTQYFGPGTRLTVL.

The chain joins TRBV12-5 to TRBJ2-5; 16 bases agree with TRBD2. The ends lost 0 bases at V and 5 bases at J; junction bases unmatched: 6. The length of the CDR3 is 18 residues. Per germline, CDR1 LGHNT and CDR2 FRNRAP. This chain's CDR3 is CASGLVAGTSGRVETQYF. CDR3 bases: TGTGCTAGTGGTTTGGTCGCAGGGACTAGCGGGAGGGTGGAGACCCAGTACTTC.

The rearrangement links TRBV29-1 to TRBJ2-2, with a tentative D call TRBD2 (6 bases). Deletions cut 2 bases from V and 0 bases from J, with 10 bases between. The CDR3 length is 15 residues. Germline CDR1 SQVTM, CDR2 ANQGSEA. CDR3 in amino acids: CSVEPGGTNTGELFF. The CDR3 coding sequence is TGCAGCGTTGAACCAGGCGGGACGAACACCGGGGAGCTGTTTTTT.

The V and J genes are TRBV9 and TRBJ2-7, with 7 bases matching TRBD1. The germline CDR1 and CDR2 sequences are SGDLS and YYNGEE. V gave up 3 bases and J gave up 1 base; unmatched junction bases: 7. The CDR3 totals 15 residues. This chain's CDR3 is CASSARWDRSYEQYF. The CDR3 bases are TGTGCCAGCAGCGCCCGATGGGACAGATCCTACGAGCAGTACTTC.

This chain connects TRBV28 to TRBJ2-1; no reliable D call. The CDR3 length is 14 residues. Looked up from germline, CDR1 is MDHEN and CDR2 is SYDVKM. Trimming removed 2 bases from V and 8 bases from J, with 13 bases in between. The DNA for the CDR3 is TGTGCCAGCAGTTTAAGGCGCCCCGGACATGAGCAGTTCTTC. It is translated as CASSLRRPGHEQFF.

The J gene is TRBJ2-3, the V gene TRBV2; maybe TRBD1 (6 bases). The CDR3 contains 12 residues. Deletions cut 6 bases from V and 6 bases from J, with 10 bases between. Germline V CDR1 and CDR2: SNHLY, FYNNEI. CDR3 sequence (DNA): TGTGCCAGCAGAACAGGGCCCGATACGCAGTATTTT. Translated, it gives CASRTGPDTQYF.

The sample holds a few counts of this clone. The chain carries TRBV5-4 and TRBJ2-7; a weak D match, TRBD1 (6 bases). Germline CDR1 and CDR2: SGHNT and YYREEE (reference sequence). The CDR3 is 16 amino acids. V lost 4 bases, J lost 1 base, and 18 bases lay in between. DNA of the CDR3: TGTGCCAGCAGCCTCATTCAGACAGGAGGATCCTACGAGCAGTACTTC. Encoded protein: CASSLIQTGGSYEQYF.

The chain links TRBV11-3 to TRBJ2-2; 10 nucleotides align to TRBD1. With V trimmed by 3 bases and J by 9 bases, 4 bases remained unmatched. The CDR3 spans 14 residues. CDR1 and CDR2 (germline): SGHNT, YENEEA. CDR3 bases: TGTGCCAGCAGCTTGGGGACAGGGGCCAGGGAGCTGTTTTTT. Amino acid sequence: CASSLGTGARELFF.

This clone was found once. The chain links TRBV2 to TRBJ2-1; TRBD1 matches at 11 bases. This CDR3 is 15 amino acids long. Looked up from germline, CDR1 is SNHLY and CDR2 is FYNNEI. The trim removed 8 bases at V and 1 base at J, leaving 4 bases unmatched. This chain's CDR3 is CASAGDRGSYNEQFF. The DNA of the CDR3 is TGTGCCAGCGCGGGGGACAGGGGGTCCTACAATGAGCAGTTCTTC. Supplemented by reference TRBV2 and TRBJ2-1, the full variable domain reads EPEVTQTPSHQVTQMGQEVILRCVPISNHLYFYWYRQILGQKVEFLVSFYNNEISEKSEIFDDQFSVERPDGSNFTLKIRSTKLEDSAMYFCASAGDRGSYNEQFFGPGTRLTVL.

This chain uses TRBV7-8 with TRBJ2-1; 11 nucleotides line up with TRBD2. V trimming: 1 base; J trimming: 12 bases; junction bases outside the gene matches: 5. CDR3 length: 14 residues. The germline V gene encodes CDR1 SGHVS and CDR2 FQNEAQ. CDR3 in DNA: TGTGCCAGCAGCTTAGGTAGCGGGAGGGCCCCGCAGTTCTTC. It yields the protein CASSLGSGRAPQFF.

J is TRBJ1-4 and V is TRBV6-5; 8 bases are shared with TRBD1. V lost 6 bases, J lost 7 bases, and 4 bases stayed unmatched. Germline V gene lookup returns CDR1 MNHEY and CDR2 SVGAGI. The CDR3 runs 13 residues. CDR3 bases: TGTGCCAGCAGCCCGGACAGGGCTGAAAAACTGTTTTTT. It specifies CASSPDRAEKLFF.

This chain connects TRBV5-1 to TRBJ1-1; D unclear. The CDR3 has 15 amino acids. Trimming shortened V by 4 bases and J by 4 bases, and 17 bases separated the two germline ends. Germline lookup yields CDR1 SGHRS and CDR2 YFSETQ. CDR3 nucleotides: TGCGCCAGCAGCGACGGGAGGGAGGGATCCACTGAAGCTTTCTTT. It specifies CASSDGREGSTEAFF.

This clone was detected only once. CDR3 amino acids: CATRTSLGELFF. Here the CDR3 DNA reads TGTGCCACCCGGACTAGTCTCGGGGAGCTGTTTTTT. This chain connects TRBV27 to TRBJ2-2, with 7 nucleotides matching TRBD2. The V gene's germline CDR1 is MNHEY and CDR2 SMNVEV (reference sequence). Losses at the gene ends were 10 bases for V and 7 bases for J; bases not matched to a gene: 6. The CDR3 contains 12 residues.

This CDR3 reads CASSPNAGTDTEAFF. The CDR3 region has the DNA TGTGCCAGCTCACCAAACGCCGGGACAGACACTGAAGCTTTCTTT. V and J are TRBV18 and TRBJ1-1; 7 bases agree with TRBD1. This CDR3 is built from 15 residues. With 2 bases clipped from V and 3 bases from J, the junction kept 6 bases outside the gene matches. CDR1 is KGHSH, CDR2 LQKENI, per germline.

In this sample, this clone turned up many times. The rearrangement links TRBV2 to TRBJ2-1; D unclear. V lost 1 base and J 10 bases, leaving 8 bases between the germline ends. The germline V gene has CDR1 SNHLY and CDR2 FYNNEI. The CDR3 sequence is 12 residues long. This chain's CDR3 is CASSEELLEQFF. CDR3 DNA sequence: TGTGCCAGCAGTGAAGAGCTCTTGGAGCAGTTCTTC.